These T cell receptor beta chains were read from a single sample in a study of blood T cells in healthy people across ages. TCRdb reprocessed the 5' RACE reads via MiXCR and lists one record per CDR3 protein. The data hold roughly 640,000 distinct CDR3 sequences, with about 30% observed a single time. Sequenced material: blood. The receptor set was obtained from an elderly woman in good health. Both conserved end residues are part of each CDR3. Fields, in order: D gene, clone size, J gene, V gene, CDR3 protein, CDR3 DNA. The D gene is left open where the match is weak. Clone sizes are given selectively: once, few, many, or a class where the clone is expanded.

D gene: TRBD1; clone size: many; J gene: TRBJ1-6; V gene: TRBV6-1; CDR3 protein: CASRGTVYNSPLHF; CDR3 DNA: TGTGCCAGCAGGGGGACAGTCTATAATTCACCCCTCCACTTT
D gene: NA; clone size: NA; J gene: TRBJ1-5; V gene: TRBV7-9; CDR3 protein: CASSQNTRQPQHF; CDR3 DNA: TGTGCCAGCAGCCAGAATACTAGGCAGCCCCAGCATTTT
D gene: TRBD1; clone size: few; J gene: TRBJ1-1; V gene: TRBV28; CDR3 protein: CASSTGTVSNTEAFF; CDR3 DNA: TGTGCCAGCAGCACAGGGACAGTATCTAACACTGAAGCTTTCTTT
D gene: TRBD1; clone size: many; J gene: TRBJ2-5; V gene: TRBV20-1; CDR3 protein: CSARPGQAYQETQYF; CDR3 DNA: TGCAGTGCTAGACCGGGACAGGCGTACCAAGAGACCCAGTACTTC
D gene: TRBD2; clone size: NA; J gene: TRBJ2-5; V gene: TRBV6-2/TRBV6-3; CDR3 protein: CASSYSGRGGLSSETQYF; CDR3 DNA: TGTGCCAGCAGTTACTCGGGTCGGGGGGGCCTTTCTTCTGAGACCCAGTACTTC
D gene: TRBD1; clone size: few; J gene: TRBJ1-5; V gene: TRBV12-3/TRBV12-4; CDR3 protein: CASSFRGSVSNQPQHF; CDR3 DNA: TGTGCCAGCAGTTTCAGGGGGTCGGTTAGCAATCAGCCCCAGCATTTT
D gene: TRBD2; clone size: NA; J gene: TRBJ2-3; V gene: TRBV20-1; CDR3 protein: CSASHTSGGTDTQYF; CDR3 DNA: TGCAGTGCTAGCCACACTAGCGGGGGCACAGATACACAGTATTTT
D gene: NA; clone size: many; J gene: TRBJ2-3; V gene: TRBV7-3; CDR3 protein: CASSPFASSADTQYF; CDR3 DNA: TGTGCCAGCAGCCCTTTTGCAAGTTCAGCAGATACGCAGTATTTT
D gene: NA; clone size: many; J gene: TRBJ2-6; V gene: TRBV3-1; CDR3 protein: CASSQEGTSSGANVLTF; CDR3 DNA: TGTGCCAGCAGCCAAGAGGGGACTTCCTCTGGGGCCAACGTCCTGACTTTC
D gene: NA; clone size: many; J gene: TRBJ2-5; V gene: TRBV5-1; CDR3 protein: CASSLGTVWQETQYF; CDR3 DNA: TGCGCCAGCAGCTTGGGGACGGTATGGCAAGAGACCCAGTACTTC
D gene: NA; clone size: NA; J gene: TRBJ1-2; V gene: TRBV14; CDR3 protein: CASSQESPGAVDGYTF; CDR3 DNA: TGTGCCAGCAGCCAAGAATCTCCAGGGGCGGTCGATGGCTACACCTTC
D gene: TRBD1; clone size: few; J gene: TRBJ1-3; V gene: TRBV6-2/TRBV6-3; CDR3 protein: CASTQRRTGGNTIYF; CDR3 DNA: TGTGCCAGCACTCAACGTCGGACAGGTGGAAACACCATATATTTT
D gene: NA; clone size: NA; J gene: TRBJ1-1; V gene: TRBV5-1; CDR3 protein: CASSLAQQRRGEAFF; CDR3 DNA: TGCGCCAGCAGCCTCGCCCAGCAGAGGCGGGGGGAAGCTTTCTTT
D gene: TRBD1; clone size: few; J gene: TRBJ1-2; V gene: TRBV28; CDR3 protein: CASSFSTGADYGYTF; CDR3 DNA: TGTGCCAGCAGTTTTTCGACAGGGGCTGACTATGGCTACACCTTC
D gene: TRBD1; clone size: NA; J gene: TRBJ1-4; V gene: TRBV29-1; CDR3 protein: CSVRTGLNEKLFF; CDR3 DNA: TGCAGCGTTCGGACAGGGCTTAATGAAAAACTGTTTTTT
D gene: TRBD2; clone size: few; J gene: TRBJ2-1; V gene: TRBV20-1; CDR3 protein: CSASSLAGGSEQFF; CDR3 DNA: TGCAGTGCTAGCAGCCTAGCGGGAGGGTCTGAGCAGTTCTTC
D gene: NA; clone size: many; J gene: TRBJ1-6; V gene: TRBV20-1; CDR3 protein: CSARTSPSSPLHF; CDR3 DNA: TGCAGTGCTAGAACCAGTCCCAGTTCACCCCTCCACTTT
D gene: TRBD1; clone size: few; J gene: TRBJ1-1; V gene: TRBV28; CDR3 protein: CASSPLGTGRNTEAFF; CDR3 DNA: TGTGCCAGCAGCCCCCTGGGGACAGGAAGGAACACTGAAGCTTTCTTT
D gene: TRBD2; clone size: many; J gene: TRBJ2-7; V gene: TRBV7-2; CDR3 protein: CASSFGTSFYEQYF; CDR3 DNA: TGTGCCAGCAGCTTTGGGACTAGCTTCTACGAGCAGTACTTC
D gene: NA; clone size: many; J gene: TRBJ1-5; V gene: TRBV29-1; CDR3 protein: CSVDTGGSNQPQHF; CDR3 DNA: TGCAGCGTTGATACCGGGGGAAGCAATCAGCCCCAGCATTTT
D gene: NA; clone size: NA; J gene: TRBJ1-5; V gene: TRBV5-1; CDR3 protein: CASSVEANQPQHF; CDR3 DNA: TGCGCCAGCAGCGTGGAAGCCAATCAGCCCCAGCATTTT
D gene: TRBD1; clone size: NA; J gene: TRBJ2-3; V gene: TRBV2; CDR3 protein: CATIGHRGPTDTQYF; CDR3 DNA: TGTGCCACCATTGGGCACAGGGGGCCTACAGATACGCAGTATTTT
D gene: NA; clone size: many; J gene: TRBJ2-3; V gene: TRBV7-2; CDR3 protein: CASSLVWRGGTDTQYF; CDR3 DNA: TGTGCCAGCAGCTTAGTTTGGCGGGGCGGGACAGATACGCAGTATTTT
D gene: TRBD1; clone size: few; J gene: TRBJ2-2; V gene: TRBV18; CDR3 protein: CASSGTGPPNTGELFF; CDR3 DNA: TGTGCCAGCTCAGGGACAGGCCCTCCTAACACCGGGGAGCTGTTTTTT
D gene: NA; clone size: many; J gene: TRBJ1-2; V gene: TRBV27; CDR3 protein: CASSSGALGYTF; CDR3 DNA: TGTGCCAGCAGTTCCGGGGCCCTCGGCTACACCTTC
D gene: NA; clone size: many; J gene: TRBJ1-2; V gene: TRBV6-2/TRBV6-3; CDR3 protein: CASSSALHRIQGGYTF; CDR3 DNA: TGTGCCAGCAGTTCTGCCTTACACCGCATTCAAGGTGGCTACACCTTC
D gene: NA; clone size: many; J gene: TRBJ2-5; V gene: TRBV20-1; CDR3 protein: CSARDLRETQYF; CDR3 DNA: TGCAGTGCTAGAGACCTACGAGAGACCCAGTACTTC
D gene: TRBD2; clone size: NA; J gene: TRBJ2-7; V gene: TRBV12-3/TRBV12-4; CDR3 protein: CASSSTSGFYEQYF; CDR3 DNA: TGTGCCAGCAGTTCCACTAGCGGGTTCTACGAGCAGTACTTC
D gene: TRBD1; clone size: few; J gene: TRBJ2-3; V gene: TRBV27; CDR3 protein: CASSWDSGPGSSTDTQYF; CDR3 DNA: TGTGCCAGCAGTTGGGACAGTGGGCCGGGGTCTAGCACAGATACGCAGTATTTT
D gene: NA; clone size: many; J gene: TRBJ2-3; V gene: TRBV10-3; CDR3 protein: CAISESRGYSTDTQYF; CDR3 DNA: TGTGCCATCAGTGAGTCAAGGGGGTATAGCACAGATACGCAGTATTTT
D gene: TRBD1; clone size: few; J gene: TRBJ1-4; V gene: TRBV7-9; CDR3 protein: CASSTGTGREKLFF; CDR3 DNA: TGTGCCAGCAGCACCGGGACAGGGAGAGAAAAACTGTTTTTT
D gene: NA; clone size: many; J gene: TRBJ2-7; V gene: TRBV5-1; CDR3 protein: CASSSPPGWEQYF; CDR3 DNA: TGCGCCAGCAGCTCCCCGCCCGGGTGGGAGCAGTACTTC
D gene: TRBD2; clone size: few; J gene: TRBJ2-2; V gene: TRBV6-2/TRBV6-3; CDR3 protein: CASSYSRGSGELFF; CDR3 DNA: TGTGCCAGCAGTTACTCGCGGGGGAGCGGGGAGCTGTTTTTT
D gene: TRBD1; clone size: many; J gene: TRBJ1-1; V gene: TRBV20-1; CDR3 protein: CSALGRGQGGPEAFF; CDR3 DNA: TGCAGTGCTCTGGGGCGAGGACAGGGTGGGCCTGAAGCTTTCTTT
D gene: TRBD2; clone size: many; J gene: TRBJ2-7; V gene: TRBV7-2; CDR3 protein: CASSLPRLAGGLREQYF; CDR3 DNA: TGTGCCAGCAGCTTACCCAGACTAGCGGGGGGGCTACGGGAGCAGTACTTC
D gene: NA; clone size: NA; J gene: TRBJ1-2; V gene: TRBV5-5; CDR3 protein: CAGGYREYGYTF; CDR3 DNA: TGTGCCGGCGGCTACAGGGAGTATGGCTACACCTTC
D gene: TRBD1; clone size: once; J gene: TRBJ2-1; V gene: TRBV20-1; CDR3 protein: CSARDDDRAYRNEQCF; CDR3 DNA: TGCAGTGCTAGAGACGACGACAGGGCATATCGGAATGAGCAGTGCTTC
D gene: NA; clone size: NA; J gene: TRBJ2-3; V gene: TRBV12-3/TRBV12-4; CDR3 protein: CASRDYHTQYF; CDR3 DNA: TGTGCCAGCAGGGACTACCATACGCAGTATTTT
D gene: NA; clone size: NA; J gene: TRBJ2-1; V gene: TRBV9; CDR3 protein: CASSPRDRTNNEQFF; CDR3 DNA: TGTGCCAGCAGTCCCAGGGACCGGACCAACAATGAGCAGTTCTTC
D gene: NA; clone size: many; J gene: TRBJ2-7; V gene: TRBV6-1; CDR3 protein: CASSEGVGEQYF; CDR3 DNA: TGTGCCAGCAGTGAAGGGGTTGGCGAGCAGTACTTC
D gene: NA; clone size: NA; J gene: TRBJ2-5; V gene: TRBV28; CDR3 protein: CASSLLLPGETQYF; CDR3 DNA: TGTGCCAGCAGTTTACTCCTCCCAGGGGAGACCCAGTACTTC
D gene: NA; clone size: NA; J gene: TRBJ2-1; V gene: TRBV5-1; CDR3 protein: CASLQDRVGNHEQFF; CDR3 DNA: TGCGCCAGCCTTCAGGACCGCGTCGGTAACCATGAACAGTTCTTC
D gene: NA; clone size: NA; J gene: TRBJ1-4; V gene: TRBV4-2; CDR3 protein: CASSQDPEGKLFF; CDR3 DNA: TGTGCCAGCAGCCAAGATCCGGAGGGAAAACTGTTTTTT
D gene: TRBD1; clone size: many; J gene: TRBJ2-7; V gene: TRBV3-1; CDR3 protein: CASSYRGVGSYEQYF; CDR3 DNA: TGTGCCAGCAGCTACAGGGGTGTGGGGTCCTACGAGCAGTACTTC
D gene: TRBD1; clone size: many; J gene: TRBJ2-5; V gene: TRBV6-5; CDR3 protein: CASLPTGGRETQYF; CDR3 DNA: TGTGCCAGTCTTCCGACAGGGGGACGGGAGACCCAGTACTTC
D gene: NA; clone size: many; J gene: TRBJ1-2; V gene: TRBV29-1; CDR3 protein: CSVEIRPTVGYTF; CDR3 DNA: TGCAGCGTTGAAATCCGCCCGACGGTTGGCTACACCTTC
D gene: TRBD2; clone size: many; J gene: TRBJ2-1; V gene: TRBV24-1; CDR3 protein: CATSEGPTGGYNEQFF; CDR3 DNA: TGTGCCACCAGTGAGGGTCCAACGGGGGGGTACAATGAGCAGTTCTTC
D gene: NA; clone size: NA; J gene: TRBJ2-1; V gene: TRBV4-1; CDR3 protein: CASSQPPGHPSSYNEQFF; CDR3 DNA: TGCGCCAGCAGCCAACCTCCGGGACACCCGAGCTCCTACAATGAGCAGTTCTTC
D gene: NA; clone size: many; J gene: TRBJ2-7; V gene: TRBV20-1; CDR3 protein: CSARDPGTVGEQYF; CDR3 DNA: TGCAGTGCTAGAGATCCGGGTACGGTCGGCGAGCAGTACTTC
D gene: NA; clone size: many; J gene: TRBJ1-2; V gene: TRBV11-2; CDR3 protein: CASSLGSLVYGYTF; CDR3 DNA: TGTGCCAGCAGCTTAGGTTCCCTTGTCTATGGCTACACCTTC
D gene: NA; clone size: many; J gene: TRBJ2-3; V gene: TRBV5-1; CDR3 protein: CASSSGLRADTQYF; CDR3 DNA: TGCGCCAGCAGCTCTGGACTGAGGGCAGATACGCAGTATTTT
D gene: TRBD1; clone size: many; J gene: TRBJ2-6; V gene: TRBV6-5; CDR3 protein: CASSTRQGWGSGANVLTF; CDR3 DNA: TGTGCCAGCAGTACCCGACAGGGGTGGGGCTCTGGGGCCAACGTCCTGACTTTC
D gene: TRBD1; clone size: many; J gene: TRBJ2-7; V gene: TRBV18; CDR3 protein: CASSPLRTGGLYEQYF; CDR3 DNA: TGTGCCAGCTCCCCTCTGAGGACAGGGGGCCTTTACGAGCAGTACTTC
D gene: NA; clone size: many; J gene: TRBJ2-6; V gene: TRBV6-2/TRBV6-3; CDR3 protein: CASNGRRAEGVGSGANVLTF; CDR3 DNA: TGTGCCAGCAACGGGCGCCGGGCGGAAGGAGTAGGGTCTGGGGCCAACGTCCTGACTTTC
D gene: NA; clone size: NA; J gene: TRBJ1-1; V gene: TRBV20-1; CDR3 protein: CSARSGTSNTEAFF; CDR3 DNA: TGCAGTGCTAGATCAGGGACCTCGAACACTGAAGCTTTCTTT